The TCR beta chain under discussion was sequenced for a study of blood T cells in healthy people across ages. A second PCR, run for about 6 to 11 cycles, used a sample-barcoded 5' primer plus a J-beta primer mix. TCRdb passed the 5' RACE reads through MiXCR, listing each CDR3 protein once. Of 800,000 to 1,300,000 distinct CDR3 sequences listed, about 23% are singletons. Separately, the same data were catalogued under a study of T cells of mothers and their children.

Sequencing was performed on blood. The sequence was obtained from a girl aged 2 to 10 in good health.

This CDR3 reads CASSQGTGEYEQYF. CDR3 coding DNA: TGCGCCAGCAGCCAAGGGACAGGGGAATACGAGCAGTACTTC. The J gene is TRBJ2-5, the V gene TRBV4-3, with TRBD1 matching over 9 bases. The J call is uncertain, as TRBJ2-7 better fits the DNA end. The CDR3 covers 14 residues. Germline assignment: CDR1 LGHNA and CDR2 YSLEER.